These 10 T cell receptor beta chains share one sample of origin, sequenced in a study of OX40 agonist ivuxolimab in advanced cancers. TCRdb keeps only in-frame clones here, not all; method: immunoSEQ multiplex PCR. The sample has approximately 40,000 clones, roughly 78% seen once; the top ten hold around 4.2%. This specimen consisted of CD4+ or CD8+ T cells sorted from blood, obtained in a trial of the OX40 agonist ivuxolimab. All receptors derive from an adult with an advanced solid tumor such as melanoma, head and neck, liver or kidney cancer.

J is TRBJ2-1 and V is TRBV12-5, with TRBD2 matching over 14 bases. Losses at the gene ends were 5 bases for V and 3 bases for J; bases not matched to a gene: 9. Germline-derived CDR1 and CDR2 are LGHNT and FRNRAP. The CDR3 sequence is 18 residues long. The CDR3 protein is CASGHRGTSGRGYNEQFF. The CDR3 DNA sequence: TGTGCTAGTGGTCATAGAGGGACTAGCGGGAGAGGCTACAATGAGCAGTTCTTC.

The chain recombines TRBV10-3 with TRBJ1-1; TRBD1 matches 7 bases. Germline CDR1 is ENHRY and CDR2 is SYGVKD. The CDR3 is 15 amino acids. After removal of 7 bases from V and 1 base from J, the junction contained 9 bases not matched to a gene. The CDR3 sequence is CAIKGTDLPNTEAFF. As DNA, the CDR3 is TGTGCCATCAAGGGGACAGACCTTCCGAACACTGAAGCTTTCTTT.

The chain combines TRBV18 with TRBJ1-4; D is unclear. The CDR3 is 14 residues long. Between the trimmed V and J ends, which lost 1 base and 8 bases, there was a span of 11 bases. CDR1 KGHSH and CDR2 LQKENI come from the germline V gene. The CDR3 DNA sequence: TGTGCCAGCTCACCACGGCAGGTGGGGGAAAAACTGTTTTTT. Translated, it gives CASSPRQVGEKLFF.

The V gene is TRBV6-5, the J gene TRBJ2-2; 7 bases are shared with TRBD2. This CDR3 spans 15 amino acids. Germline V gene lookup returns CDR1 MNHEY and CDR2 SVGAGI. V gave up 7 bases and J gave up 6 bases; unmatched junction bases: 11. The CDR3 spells CASTLRLAEAGELFF. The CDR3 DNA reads TGTGCCAGCACACTTCGACTAGCTGAGGCCGGGGAGCTGTTTTTT.

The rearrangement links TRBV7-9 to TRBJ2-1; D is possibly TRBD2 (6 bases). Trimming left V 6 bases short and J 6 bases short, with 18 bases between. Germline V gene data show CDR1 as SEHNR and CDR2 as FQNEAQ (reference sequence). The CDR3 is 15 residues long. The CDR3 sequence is CASSLSSGTANEQFF. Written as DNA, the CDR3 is TGTGCCAGCAGTCTATCATCCGGGACTGCCAATGAGCAGTTCTTC.

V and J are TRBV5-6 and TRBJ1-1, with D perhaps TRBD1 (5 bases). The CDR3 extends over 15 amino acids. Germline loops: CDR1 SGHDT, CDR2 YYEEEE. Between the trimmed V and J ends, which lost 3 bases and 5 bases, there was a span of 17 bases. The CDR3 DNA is TGTGCCAGCAGCTCGAGAGGGGCGTATCGTACTGAAGCTTTCTTT. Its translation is CASSSRGAYRTEAFF.

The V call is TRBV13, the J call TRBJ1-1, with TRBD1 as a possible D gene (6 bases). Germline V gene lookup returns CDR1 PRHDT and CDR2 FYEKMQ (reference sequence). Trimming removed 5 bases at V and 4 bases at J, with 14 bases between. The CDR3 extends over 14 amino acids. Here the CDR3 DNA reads TGTGCCAGCAGCGGAAGACAGGTCCCCACTGAAGCTTTCTTT. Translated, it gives CASSGRQVPTEAFF.

The CDR3 DNA reads as TGTGCCAGCAGCTTAGCAGGTGACACGCTCGGCTACACCTTC. Protein product: CASSLAGDTLGYTF. This chain joins TRBV7-9 and TRBJ1-2; no clear D gene. Deletions cut 0 bases from V and 8 bases from J, with 13 bases between. Germline values: CDR1 SEHNR, CDR2 FQNEAQ (reference sequence). The CDR3 has 14 amino acids. The complete variable domain, with remaining parts taken from reference TRBV7-9 and TRBJ1-2, reads DTGVSQNPRHKITKRGQNVTFRCDPISEHNRLYWYRQTLGQGPEFLTYFQNEAQLEKSRLLSDRFSAERPKGSFSTLEIQRTEQGDSAMYLCASSLAGDTLGYTFGSGTRLTVV.

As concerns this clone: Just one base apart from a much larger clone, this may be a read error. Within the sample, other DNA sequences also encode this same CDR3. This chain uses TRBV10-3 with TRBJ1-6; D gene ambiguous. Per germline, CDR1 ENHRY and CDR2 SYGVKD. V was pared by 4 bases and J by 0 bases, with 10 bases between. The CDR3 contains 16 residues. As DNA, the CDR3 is TGTGCCATCAGTGCTAGGGAAAGCTCCTATAATTCACCCCTCCACTTT. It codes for CAISARESSYNSPLHF.

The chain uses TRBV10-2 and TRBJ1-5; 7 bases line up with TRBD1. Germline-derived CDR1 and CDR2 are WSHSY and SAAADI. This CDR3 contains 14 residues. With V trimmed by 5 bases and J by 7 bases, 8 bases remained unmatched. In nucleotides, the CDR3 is TGCGCCAGCAGTTGGGACAGTCGGGAACAGCCCCAGCATTTT. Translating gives CASSWDSREQPQHF.